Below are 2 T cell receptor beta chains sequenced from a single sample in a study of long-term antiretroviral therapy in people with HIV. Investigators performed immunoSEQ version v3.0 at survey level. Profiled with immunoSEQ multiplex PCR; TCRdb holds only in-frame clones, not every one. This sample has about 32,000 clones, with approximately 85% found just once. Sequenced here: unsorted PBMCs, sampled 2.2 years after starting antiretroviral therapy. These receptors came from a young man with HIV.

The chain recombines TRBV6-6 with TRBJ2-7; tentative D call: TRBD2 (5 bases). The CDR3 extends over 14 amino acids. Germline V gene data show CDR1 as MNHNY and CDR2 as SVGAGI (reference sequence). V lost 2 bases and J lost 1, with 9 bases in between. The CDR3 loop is CASSYRGESYEQYF. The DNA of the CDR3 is TGTGCCAGCAGTTACCGGGGTGAGTCCTACGAGCAGTACTTC.

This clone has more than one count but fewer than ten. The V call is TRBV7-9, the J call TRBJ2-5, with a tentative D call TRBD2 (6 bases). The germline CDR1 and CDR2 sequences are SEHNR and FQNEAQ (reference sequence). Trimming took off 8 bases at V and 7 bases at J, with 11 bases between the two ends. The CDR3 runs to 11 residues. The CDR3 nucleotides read TGTGCCAGCGGGCGGGGTGGGACCCAGTACTTC. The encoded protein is CASGRGGTQYF.